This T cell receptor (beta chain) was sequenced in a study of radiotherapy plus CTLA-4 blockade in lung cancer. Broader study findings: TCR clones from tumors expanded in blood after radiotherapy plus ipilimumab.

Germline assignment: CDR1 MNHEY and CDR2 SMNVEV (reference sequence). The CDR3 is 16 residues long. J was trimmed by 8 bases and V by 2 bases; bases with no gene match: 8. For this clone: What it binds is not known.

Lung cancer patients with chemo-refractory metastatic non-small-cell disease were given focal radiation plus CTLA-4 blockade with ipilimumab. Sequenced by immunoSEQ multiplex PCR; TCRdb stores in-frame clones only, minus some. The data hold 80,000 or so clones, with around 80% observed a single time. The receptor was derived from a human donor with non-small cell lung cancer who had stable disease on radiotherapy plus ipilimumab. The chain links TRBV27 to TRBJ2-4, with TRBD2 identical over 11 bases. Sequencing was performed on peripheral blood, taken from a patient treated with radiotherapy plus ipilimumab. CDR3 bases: TGTGCCAGCAGTTTAGGTAGCGGGAGGGCCGTAGACATTCAGTACTTC. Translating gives CASSLGSGRAVDIQYF.